Many counts were recorded for the clone carrying this TCR beta chain. In building TCR beta libraries, iRepertoire HTBI primers were used together with Arm-PCR of CDR3 regions. TCRdb fed the multiplex PCR reads into MiXCR, producing one record per CDR3 protein. The sample gives some 330,000 distinct CDR3 sequences, approximately 12% of which show up once; 15% to 20% is in the top ten. These data are taken from a study of regulatory T cells in long-lasting Graves disease. As to time point: newly diagnosed GD, antithyroid drugs for less than 3 months. Extracted PBMC RNA gave rise to the TCR library. Another study also made use of these data, one on T cells in Graves' hyperthyroidism and ophthalmopathy.

This TCR came from a woman under 30 with Graves disease. Material: peripheral blood mononuclear cells (PBMCs), obtained at new diagnosis, from a patient treated with antithyroid drugs.

The DNA of the CDR3 is TGTGCCAGCAGCCCGGACAGGTGGGCTACGCAGTATTTT. Protein: CASSPDRWATQYF. The chain combines TRBV12-3 or TRBV12-4 with TRBJ2-3; 7 bases agree with TRBD1. Trimming at V came to 6 bases and at J to 8 bases, leaving 8 bases not matched to a gene. This CDR3 comprises 13 residues.